This TCR beta chain was recorded in a study of T cells in Graves' hyperthyroidism and ophthalmopathy. RNA transcripts served as the template for amplifying TCR beta CDR3 regions. Primed by the HTBI set, a first-round RT-PCR was run on the TCR CDR3. TCRdb re-analysed the multiplex PCR reads in MiXCR, keeping a single row per CDR3 protein. The sample records 300,000 to 450,000 distinct CDR3 sequences, less than 15% being singletons. Around 10 ml fresh peripheral blood yielded the PBMCs. CDR1 is SGDLS, CDR2 YYNGEE, per germline. Trimming cost V 10 bases and J 2 bases, with 19 bases left between them. CDR3 length equals 14 residues. In this sample, this clonotype turned up a few times.

V gene TRBV9 combines with J gene TRBJ2-7; D may be TRBD2 (6 bases). The specimen sequenced was blood. This receptor was taken from a woman aged 18-29 years with Graves' hyperthyroidism. Written as DNA, the CDR3 is TGTGCCGCACGCAACGCCCCGGGGGCCTACGAGCAGTACTTC. Protein: CAARNAPGAYEQYF.